This passage covers 5 T cell receptor beta chains from one sample sequenced in a study of cytomegalovirus exposure and HLA in healthy donors. The PCR had 60 Vbeta and 13 Jbeta primers. Some clones are missing from TCRdb's copy, which holds only in-frame ones; the method was immunoSEQ multiplex PCR. The sample lists about 130,000 clones; 70% to 80% were seen once. Sequencing was done on a sample of PBMCs. The receptor set was obtained from a man in his fifties in good health and CMV-seronegative.

The chain uses TRBV18 and TRBJ2-2; weak D call: TRBD1 (6 bases). This CDR3 comprises 15 residues. In germline, CDR1 is KGHSH, CDR2 LQKENI. V was pared by 2 bases and J by 5 bases, with 12 bases between. The CDR3 region has the DNA TGTGCCAGCTCACCATGGAACCAGGGGACCGGGGAGCTGTTTTTT. This encodes CASSPWNQGTGELFF. The variable domain in full, with the rest retrieved from reference TRBV18 and TRBJ2-2, is NAGVMQNPRHLVRRRGQEARLRCSPMKGHSHVYWYRQLPEEGLKFMVYLQKENIIDESGMPKERFSAEFPKEGPSILRIQQVVRGDSAAYFCASSPWNQGTGELFFGEGSRLTVL.

V is TRBV7-6 and J is TRBJ1-5; TRBD1 aligns across 7 bases. The CDR3 is 14 amino acids. V dropped 5 bases and J dropped 3; count of bases not matched to a gene: 4. The germline V gene encodes CDR1 SGHVS and CDR2 FNYEAQ. CDR3 DNA sequence: TGTGCCAGCAGCCCAGGGACAGACAATCAGCCCCAGCATTTT. Translating gives CASSPGTDNQPQHF.

This chain links TRBV30 with TRBJ1-6; D is undetermined. The CDR3 spans 13 residues. Germline CDR1 is GTSNPN and CDR2 is SVGIG (reference sequence). Trimming shortened V by 2 bases and J by 10 bases, and 12 bases separated the two germline ends. The DNA for the CDR3 is TGTGCCTGGAGTCCAGGAACAAAGTCACCCCTCCACTTT. Its protein product is CAWSPGTKSPLHF.

This clone was detected once. This chain connects TRBV2 to TRBJ2-2, with D perhaps matching TRBD2 (6 bases). This CDR3 has 14 amino acids. Trimming removed 6 bases at V and 7 bases at J, with 15 bases between. Germline-derived CDR1 and CDR2 are SNHLY and FYNNEI. The CDR3 DNA reads TGTGCCAGCAGCGAACTGGGGGGTGGCGGGGAGCTGTTTTTT. It translates to CASSELGGGGELFF. Full variable domain (remainder filled in from reference TRBV2 and TRBJ2-2): EPEVTQTPSHQVTQMGQEVILRCVPISNHLYFYWYRQILGQKVEFLVSFYNNEISEKSEIFDDQFSVERPDGSNFTLKIRSTKLEDSAMYFCASSELGGGGELFFGEGSRLTVL.

This sequence joins TRBV5-4 and TRBJ2-7; 8 bases agree with TRBD1. Per germline, CDR1 SGHNT and CDR2 YYREEE (reference sequence). The CDR3 has 16 residues. With V trimmed by 4 bases and J by 4 bases, 13 bases remained unmatched. This CDR3 is CASSNSIPGGSYEQYF. The DNA for the CDR3 is TGTGCCAGCAGCAACTCAATCCCAGGGGGCAGTTACGAGCAGTACTTC.